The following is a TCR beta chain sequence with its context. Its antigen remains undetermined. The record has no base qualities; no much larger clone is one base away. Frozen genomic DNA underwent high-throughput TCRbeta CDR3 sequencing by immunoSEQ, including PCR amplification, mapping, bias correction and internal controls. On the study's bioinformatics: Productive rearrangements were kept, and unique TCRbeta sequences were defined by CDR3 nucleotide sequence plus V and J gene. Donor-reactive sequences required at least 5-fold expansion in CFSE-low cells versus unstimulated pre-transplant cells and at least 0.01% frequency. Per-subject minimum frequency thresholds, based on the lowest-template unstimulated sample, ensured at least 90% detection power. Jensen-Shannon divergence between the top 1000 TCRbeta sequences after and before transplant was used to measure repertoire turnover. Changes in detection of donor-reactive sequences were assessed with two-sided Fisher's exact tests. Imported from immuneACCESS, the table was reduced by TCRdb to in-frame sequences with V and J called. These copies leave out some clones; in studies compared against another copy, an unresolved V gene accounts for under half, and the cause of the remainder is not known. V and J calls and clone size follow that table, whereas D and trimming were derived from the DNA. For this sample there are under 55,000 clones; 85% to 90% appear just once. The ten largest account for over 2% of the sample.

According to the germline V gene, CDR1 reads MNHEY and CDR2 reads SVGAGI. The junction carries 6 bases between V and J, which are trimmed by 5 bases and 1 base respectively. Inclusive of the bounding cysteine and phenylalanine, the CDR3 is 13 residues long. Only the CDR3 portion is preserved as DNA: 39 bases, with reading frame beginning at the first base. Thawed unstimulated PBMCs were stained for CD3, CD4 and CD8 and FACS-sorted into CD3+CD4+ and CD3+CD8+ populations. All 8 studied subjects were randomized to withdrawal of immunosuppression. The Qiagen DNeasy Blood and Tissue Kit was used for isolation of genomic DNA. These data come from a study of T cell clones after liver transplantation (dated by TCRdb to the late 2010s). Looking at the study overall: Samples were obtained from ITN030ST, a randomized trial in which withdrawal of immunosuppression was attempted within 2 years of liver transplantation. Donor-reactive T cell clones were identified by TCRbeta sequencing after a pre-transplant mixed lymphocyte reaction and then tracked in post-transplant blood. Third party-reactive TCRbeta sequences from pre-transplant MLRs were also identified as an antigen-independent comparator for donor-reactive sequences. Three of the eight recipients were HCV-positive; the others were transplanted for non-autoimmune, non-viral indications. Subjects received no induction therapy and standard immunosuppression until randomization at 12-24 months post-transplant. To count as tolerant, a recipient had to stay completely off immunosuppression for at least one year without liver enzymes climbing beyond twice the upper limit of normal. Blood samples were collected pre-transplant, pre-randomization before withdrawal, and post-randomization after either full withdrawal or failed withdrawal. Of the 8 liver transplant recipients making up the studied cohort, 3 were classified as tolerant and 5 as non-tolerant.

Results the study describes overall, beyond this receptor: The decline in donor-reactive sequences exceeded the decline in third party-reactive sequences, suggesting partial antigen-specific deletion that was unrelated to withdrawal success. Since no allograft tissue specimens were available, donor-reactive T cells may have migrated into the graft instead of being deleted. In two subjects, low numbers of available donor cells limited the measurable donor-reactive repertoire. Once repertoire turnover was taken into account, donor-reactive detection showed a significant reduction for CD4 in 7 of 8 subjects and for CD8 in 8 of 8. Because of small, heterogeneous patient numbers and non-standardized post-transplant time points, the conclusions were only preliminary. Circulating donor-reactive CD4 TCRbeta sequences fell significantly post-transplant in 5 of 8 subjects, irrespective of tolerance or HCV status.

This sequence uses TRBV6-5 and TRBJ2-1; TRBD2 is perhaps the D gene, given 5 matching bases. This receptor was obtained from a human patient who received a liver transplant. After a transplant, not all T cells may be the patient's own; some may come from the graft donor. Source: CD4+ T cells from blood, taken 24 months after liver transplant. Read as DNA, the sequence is TGTGCCAGCAGTCGGGGTTCCTACAATGAGCAGTTCTTC. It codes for CASSRGSYNEQFF.